This T cell receptor (beta chain) is drawn from a study of radiation and T cells in renal cell carcinoma. Across the whole study: Nephrectomy followed 15 Gy stereotactic body radiation by 4 weeks. Study outcomes and limitations: In blood, top tumor clones expanded by 2 weeks, shrinking by 4.

TCRdb's copy holds only in-frame clones and misses some; the assay was immunoSEQ multiplex PCR. In the table there are some 110,000 clones, 82% of which are singletons. As regards this clone: The antigen is not known.

V was clipped by 3 bases and J by 4 bases, with 6 bases between them. CDR3 length: 13 residues. Germline V gives CDR1 SEHNR, CDR2 FQNEAQ (reference sequence). Regarding time point: baseline pretreatment blood. Documented treatment: 15 Gy SBRT to primary tumor, nephrectomy 4 weeks later. Sequenced here: blood, sampled from a patient whose treatment included radiotherapy and nephrectomy. This chain links TRBV7-9 with TRBJ2-2; unclear D gene. This clonotype was obtained from an older woman with renal cell carcinoma. CDR3 in DNA: TGTGCCAGCAGCTTGGTGAGCACCGGGGAGCTGTTTTTT. Encoded protein: CASSLVSTGELFF.